The sequence of this T cell receptor (beta chain) was determined in a study of OX40 agonist ivuxolimab in advanced cancers. In terms of the full investigation: Ivuxolimab, which targeted the costimulatory receptor OX40 (CD134), was an agonistic, fully human IgG2 monoclonal antibody. Intravenous ivuxolimab was administered to patients every 2 weeks at six dose levels: 0.01, 0.1, 0.3, 1.5, 3 and 10 mg/kg. Of the roughly 52 dose-escalation patients, hepatocellular carcinoma was present in approximately 20, melanoma in roughly 15, renal cell carcinoma in 9 and head and neck cancer in 9. A male proportion of about 79% and a mean age of approximately 55 years, ranging from 23 to 79, were recorded for the dose-escalation cohort. Patients were allowed to have had prior anti-PD-1, anti-PD-L1 or anti-CTLA-4 therapy, and 40% of the dose-escalation patients had previously received checkpoint inhibitors. Three dose-escalation patients achieved partial responses, one with hepatocellular carcinoma and two with cutaneous melanoma. The purpose of peripheral TCRbeta sequencing was to test whether ivuxolimab changed TCR sequence diversity and led to clonal T-cell expansion. The paper describes the monotherapy dose-escalation part (N of about 54 patients) of the phase I trial of ivuxolimab.

Patients with a history of autoimmune disease or receiving systemic immunosuppression were excluded from the trial. In every dose cohort, peripheral blood was drawn for TCR sequencing at baseline, cycle 4 day 1, and cycle 7 day 1. Samples were obtained from an open-label, multicenter, first-in-human phase I dose-escalation trial of ivuxolimab. Adults with locally advanced or metastatic melanoma, renal cell, hepatocellular, or head and neck squamous cell carcinoma were enrolled in the trial. Before TCR sequencing, CD4+ T cells and CD8+ T cells were sorted from peripheral blood as separate populations. On the study overall, not on this receptor specifically: The antigen specificity of the peripheral T cells that underwent clonal expansion was not determined. After ivuxolimab, more expanded clones were found on average in CD8+ T cells than in CD4+ T cells. Low levels of normalized T-cell clonal expansion were also shown by some nonresponding patients. At doses of 0.1 to 3.0 mg/kg, clonal expansion of both CD4+ and CD8+ T cells in blood was seen between baseline and week 6. Partial responders in the 0.1-3.0 mg/kg groups had among the lowest normalized peripheral clonal expansion, especially among CD8+ T cells.

To sequence the TCRbeta CDR3 region, genomic DNA was isolated from the sorted cells. The immunoSEQ Assay was used to sequence the TCRbeta CDR3 regions. Imported from immuneACCESS, the table was reduced by TCRdb to in-frame sequences with V and J called. These copies leave out some clones; in studies compared against another copy, an unresolved V gene accounts for under half, and the cause of the remainder is not known. The sample profile shows approximately 100,000 clones; less than 85% of them were found once. Clones ranked in the top ten supply 5.5% of the sample. As concerns this clone: It has no known antigen specificity. No qualities accompany the bases; no much larger clone lies one base away.

Based on the germline V gene (reference sequence), the CDR1 and CDR2 sequences are SEHNR and FQNEAQ. V loses 5 bases at its end and J loses 2 bases; junction bases beyond the gene matches: 10. The CDR3 runs 17 residues from the cysteine to the phenylalanine. Just the 51-base CDR3 DNA is kept, in frame starting at base 1. This sequence was found in an adult with an advanced solid tumor such as melanoma, head and neck, liver or kidney cancer. The specimen was CD4+ or CD8+ T cells sorted from blood, collected in a trial of the OX40 agonist ivuxolimab. The chain is encoded by TRBV7-9 joined to TRBJ2-3; 10 central bases correspond to TRBD2. The CDR3 in this case is CASSSPGAGGVTDTQYF. The nucleotides read TGTGCCAGCAGCAGCCCCGGAGCGGGGGGGGTCACAGATACGCAGTATTTT.